The T cell receptor (beta chain) under discussion was sequenced for a study of blood T cell repertoires in COVID-19. The CDR3 runs 15 residues. The ends were cut back, 1 base at V and 0 bases at J, with 8 bases in the middle. The germline CDR1 and CDR2 sequences are MNHNS and SASEGT. This clone was picked up a small number of times. As processed by the authors: Researchers report that nucleated cell counts were estimated from reference gene primer amplification. Clones were read by immunoSEQ multiplex PCR, and TCRdb kept only the in-frame ones, dropping some. D and trimming come from the DNA, and the V and J calls and clone size come from that table. The sample has around 300,000 clones; approximately 90% are singletons. Seattle's enrolled individuals joined amid active infection and were then monitored longitudinally.

The chain carries TRBV6-1 and TRBJ2-3; perhaps TRBD2 as D (6 bases). What was sequenced was peripheral blood. The origin of this receptor is a woman aged 25 to 39 with COVID-19, enrolled during active disease. The CDR3 protein is CASSEDGGSTDTQYF. The DNA for the CDR3 is TGTGCCAGCAGTGAAGACGGGGGAAGCACAGATACGCAGTATTTT.